The 21 T cell receptor beta chains in this list originate from one sample, sequenced in a study of shared clonotypes between healthy human individuals. The naive CD8 fraction comprised CD45RO-negative cells positively selected for CCR7 and excluded terminally differentiated effector memory CD45RA+ cells. Libraries were prepared by immunoSEQ multiplex PCR; TCRdb keeps only in-frame clonotypes and omits some of them. The table records some 1,900,000 clones, less than 95% of them present only once. Sequenced material: naive CD8+ T cells sorted from blood. These receptors all stem from a man between 18 and 35 years old in good health.

The chain recombines TRBV13 with TRBJ2-1; 7 bases map to TRBD2. The CDR3 is made up of 16 amino acids. Germline V gene data show CDR1 as PRHDT and CDR2 as FYEKMQ (reference sequence). V shed 4 bases, J shed 7 bases, and the junction held 13 bases outside the gene matches. The CDR3 loop reads CASSSSGTTLQNEQFF. CDR3 bases: TGTGCCAGCAGCTCCTCCGGGACTACCCTACAAAATGAGCAGTTCTTC.

The chain joins TRBV4-1 to TRBJ2-3, with D uncertain. This CDR3 region has 16 residues. Germline V gene sequence: CDR1 MGHRA, CDR2 YSYEKL. V was cut by 1 base and J by 0 bases, with 11 bases left in between. The CDR3 sequence is CASSQVVKTSTDTQYF. As DNA, the CDR3 is TGCGCCAGCAGCCAAGTAGTCAAGACTAGCACAGATACGCAGTATTTT.

This chain uses TRBV5-6 with TRBJ2-5, with TRBD1 matching over 7 bases. The CDR3 sequence is 16 residues long. V gave up 0 bases and J gave up 2 bases; unmatched junction bases: 7. The germline V gene has CDR1 SGHDT and CDR2 YYEEEE. The CDR3: CASSLAGAGGQETQYF. For the CDR3, the DNA is TGTGCCAGCAGCTTGGCAGGGGCAGGGGGACAAGAGACCCAGTACTTC.

This clone appeared once. Distinct nucleotide sequences in the sample also encode this CDR3. V gene TRBV7-3 combines with J gene TRBJ1-1, with unresolved D. CDR3 size: 14 residues. The V end lost 2 bases, the J end lost 3 bases, and 10 bases lay between the germline ends. Germline CDR1 and CDR2: SGHTA and FQGTGA. The CDR3 DNA follows: TGTGCCAGCAGCTTATACCCAGGCCACACTGAAGCTTTCTTT. As protein: CASSLYPGHTEAFF. The full variable domain, rest sourced from reference TRBV7-3 and TRBJ1-1, is GAGVSQTPSNKVTEKGKYVELRCDPISGHTALYWYRQSLGQGPEFLIYFQGTGAADDSGLPNDRFFAVRPEGSVSTLKIQRTERGDSAVYLCASSLYPGHTEAFFGQGTRLTVV.

V usage is TRBV25-1 and J usage is TRBJ2-2; D is unclear. The germline V and J ends were trimmed by 7 bases and 7 bases, with 7 bases remaining between them. CDR3 length: 11 residues. Germline V CDR1 and CDR2: MGHDK, SYGVNS. CDR3 in DNA: TGTGCCAGCATCGACGGCGGGGAGCTGTTTTTT. It yields the protein CASIDGGELFF.

This rearrangement joins TRBV7-9 to TRBJ2-7; D remains ambiguous. The CDR3 consists of 12 residues. Trimming took 1 base from V and 6 from J, leaving 7 bases between them. Per germline, CDR1 SEHNR and CDR2 FQNEAQ (reference sequence). The CDR3 DNA reads TGTGCCAGCAGCTTAGAGACATCCGAGCAGTACTTC. It codes for CASSLETSEQYF.

J is TRBJ2-7 and V is TRBV5-1, with D possibly TRBD1 on 6 matching bases. The CDR3 runs to 14 residues. V lost 3 bases to trimming and J lost 2 bases, with 12 bases between them. CDR1 is SGHRS, CDR2 YFSETQ, per germline. Here the CDR3 reads CASSWADSTYEQYF. The DNA for the CDR3 is TGCGCCAGCAGCTGGGCGGACAGTACCTACGAGCAGTACTTC. The full variable domain, its missing parts supplied by reference TRBV5-1 and TRBJ2-7, is KAGVTQTPRYLIKTRGQQVTLSCSPISGHRSVSWYQQTPGQGLQFLFEYFSETQRNKGNFPGRFSGRQFSNSRSEMNVSTLELGDSALYLCASSWADSTYEQYFGPGTRLTVT.

This chain connects TRBV5-4 to TRBJ1-6, with a possible D match to TRBD1 (5 bases). Trimming left V 1 base short and J 9 bases short, with 11 bases between. The germline gives CDR1 SGHNT, CDR2 YYREEE (reference sequence). The CDR3 contains 14 residues. CDR3 protein: CASSLSGLSSPLHF. CDR3 nucleotides: TGTGCCAGCAGCTTGTCGGGGCTGAGTTCACCCCTCCACTTT.

The chain has TRBV7-2 and TRBJ2-7, with 9 bases lining up with TRBD1. Germline trimming cut 5 bases from V and 5 bases from J; bases unmatched to any gene: 7. This CDR3 spans 14 amino acids. CDR1 SGHTA and CDR2 FQGNSA come from the germline V gene. CDR3 loop: CASSIGDRDHEQYF. In DNA form, the CDR3 reads TGTGCCAGCAGCATAGGGGACAGGGATCACGAGCAGTACTTC. The whole variable domain, remainder taken from reference TRBV7-2 and TRBJ2-7, is GAGVSQSPSNKVTEKGKDVELRCDPISGHTALYWYRQSLGQGLEFLIYFQGNSAPDKSGLPSDRFSAERTGGSVSTLTIQRTQQEDSAVYLCASSIGDRDHEQYFGPGTRLTVT.

The V and J genes are TRBV11-1 and TRBJ2-2; perhaps TRBD2 as D (5 bases). The CDR3 is 14 amino acids. The germline gives CDR1 SGHAT, CDR2 FQDESV (reference sequence). Trimming stripped 3 bases from V and 6 bases from J, with 11 bases between. The CDR3 loop is CASSFGVLPGELFF. The CDR3 coding sequence is TGTGCCAGCAGCTTCGGGGTCTTACCCGGGGAGCTGTTTTTT.

V is TRBV20-1 and J is TRBJ2-7; D is unresolved. This CDR3 comprises 8 residues. The ends were cut back, 6 bases at V and 11 bases at J, with 8 bases in the middle. Germline V gene lookup returns CDR1 DFQATT and CDR2 SNEGSKA (reference sequence). CDR3 bases: TGCAGTGCAGCAGAGGAGTACTTC. Amino acid sequence: CSAAEEYF.

This clone was observed a few times. The chain uses TRBV19 and TRBJ2-7, with 11 nucleotides matching TRBD2. CDR3 length equals 16 residues. V trimming: 6 bases; J trimming: 2 bases; junction bases outside the gene matches: 9. Germline V gene lookup returns CDR1 LNHDA and CDR2 SQIVND (reference sequence). CDR3 in amino acids: CASSDPGLAATYEQYF. In DNA, the CDR3 is TGTGCCAGTAGCGATCCGGGACTAGCGGCCACCTACGAGCAGTACTTC. The full variable domain, completed using reference TRBV19 and TRBJ2-7, is DGGITQSPKYLFRKEGQNVTLSCEQNLNHDAMYWYRQDPGQGLRLIYYSQIVNDFQKGDIAEGYSVSREKKESFPLTVTSAQKNPTAFYLCASSDPGLAATYEQYFGPGTRLTVT.

This clone was recorded only once. V is TRBV7-9 and J is TRBJ2-3; TRBD2 is a possible D gene (6 bases). This CDR3 has 16 residues. Looked up from germline, CDR1 is SEHNR and CDR2 is FQNEAQ (reference sequence). The germline V and J ends were trimmed by 2 bases and 2 bases, with 14 bases remaining between them. CDR3 DNA sequence: TGTGCCAGCAGCTTACACGGGCGGGACCCCACAGATACGCAGTATTTT. Its translation is CASSLHGRDPTDTQYF.

Details on this clone: This specimen includes other DNA sequences encoding the same CDR3. V and J are TRBV27 and TRBJ2-7; D is possibly TRBD1 (6 bases). With 4 bases removed from V and 2 bases from J, the gap between germline ends came to 9 bases. This CDR3 is built from 13 residues. Germline assignment: CDR1 MNHEY and CDR2 SMNVEV (reference sequence). CDR3 DNA: TGTGCCAGCAGTTCCAGGGGACCCTACGAGCAGTACTTC. It encodes CASSSRGPYEQYF.

V gene TRBV7-9 combines with J gene TRBJ2-1; 7 bases match TRBD1. CDR3 length: 15 amino acids. Trimming at V came to 10 bases and at J to 4 bases, leaving 13 bases not matched to a gene. The germline V gene encodes CDR1 SEHNR and CDR2 FQNEAQ (reference sequence). CDR3 in amino acids: CATEGTDRVYNEQFF. In nucleotides, the CDR3 is TGTGCCACCGAAGGCACCGACAGGGTATACAATGAGCAGTTCTTC. Full variable domain (outside the CDR3, taken from reference TRBV7-9 and TRBJ2-1): DTGVSQNPRHKITKRGQNVTFRCDPISEHNRLYWYRQTLGQGPEFLTYFQNEAQLEKSRLLSDRFSAERPKGSFSTLEIQRTEQGDSAMYLCATEGTDRVYNEQFFGPGTRLTVL.

The gene calls are TRBV4-3 and TRBJ2-7, with D perhaps matching TRBD2 (7 bases). Looked up from germline, CDR1 is LGHNA and CDR2 is YSLEER. This CDR3 region has 13 residues. Trimming pared 1 base from V and 6 bases from J, leaving 10 bases between. CDR3 residues: CASSQVGGAEQYF. In DNA, the CDR3 is TGCGCCAGCAGCCAAGTGGGGGGGGCCGAGCAGTACTTC.

The chain is built from TRBV7-2 and TRBJ2-7; no firm D call. The CDR3 is 12 residues long. Germline lookup yields CDR1 SGHTA and CDR2 FQGNSA. Trimming removed 7 bases from V and 6 bases from J, with 13 bases in between. CDR3 loop: CASNAPVIEQYF. The CDR3 coding sequence is TGTGCCAGCAACGCCCCGGTTATCGAGCAGTACTTC.

The CDR3 bases are TGTGCCAGCAGCGTAGGTCCAGGGAGGGATGAAAAACTGTTTTTT. Translation gives CASSVGPGRDEKLFF. The chain carries TRBV9 and TRBJ1-4; maybe TRBD1 (5 bases). Trimming left V 0 bases short and J 6 bases short, with 12 bases between. The CDR3 is made up of 15 amino acids. From germline, CDR1 is SGDLS and CDR2 YYNGEE.

This clone has a single count. The rearrangement joins TRBV2 to TRBJ2-7; D call uncertain. Trimming took 4 bases from V and 0 from J, leaving 10 bases between them. The V gene's germline CDR1 is SNHLY and CDR2 FYNNEI. CDR3 length: 14 amino acids. The CDR3 protein is CASSASYSSYEQYF. CDR3 nucleotides: TGTGCCAGCAGTGCATCCTACAGCTCCTACGAGCAGTACTTC.

The CDR3 here is CASALAGDLQETQYF. In nucleotides, the CDR3 is TGTGCCAGTGCTCTAGCGGGGGACCTACAAGAGACCCAGTACTTC. The chain joins TRBV13 to TRBJ2-5; 10 bases agree with TRBD2. Germline V gene data show CDR1 as PRHDT and CDR2 as FYEKMQ (reference sequence). Losses at the gene ends were 9 bases for V and 2 bases for J; bases not matched to a gene: 9. There are 15 residues in the CDR3.

This clone showed up just once. The germline gene is not matched at one end of the junction; a read error may be the cause. This chain joins TRBV7-9 and TRBJ1-3, with D unresolved. This CDR3 contains 16 residues. Looked up from germline, CDR1 is SEHNR and CDR2 is FQNEAQ (reference sequence). CDR3 residues: CASSLGIGPSVNTIYF. CDR3 DNA: TGTGCCAGCAGCTTAGGAATAGGCCCCTCTGTAAACACCATATATTTT.